This TCR beta chain is drawn from a study of T-cell reconstitution after alpha-beta-depleted transplantation in children. The library targeted TCRbeta and was prepared with unique molecular identifiers. MiXCR, run by TCRdb on the PCR reads, gives a single entry per CDR3 protein. The sample contains around 200,000 distinct CDR3 sequences, more than 6.5% of which appear only once. This clonotype was observed a few times. Trimming at V came to 11 bases and at J to 4 bases, leaving 24 bases not matched to a gene. The CDR3 runs 19 residues. The germline gives CDR1 SNHLY, CDR2 FYNNEI. The rearrangement uses TRBV2 and TRBJ2-2; 8 bases agree with TRBD1. This TCR came from a human donor who donated a stem cell graft to a child with Wiskott-Aldrich syndrome. This sample comprised PBMCs from the stem cell graft donor, obtained from the stem cell graft. CDR3 region: CAFSFTGDFRTGLTGELFF. DNA for the CDR3: TGTGCCTTCAGTTTCACAGGCGATTTTAGGACAGGGCTCACCGGGGAGCTGTTTTTT.